Listed below are T cell receptor beta chains from one sample, sequenced in a study of graft-versus-host responses after intestinal transplantation. For these TCRs, the target antigens are not known. The method was immunoSEQ multiplex PCR; TCRdb's version includes in-frame clones alone and lacks a portion of them. In the table there are more than 80,000 clones, less than 90% of which are singletons. Sequenced here: unstimulated CD8+ T cells sorted from spleen or lymph node cells, sampled before intestinal transplant. The receptors here all came from a human donor who received an intestinal transplant. The CDR3 runs from the conserved cysteine through the conserved F or W. The D gene is left open where the match is weak. Clone size is shown for a subset of rows, as once, few, many or a class of expanded clone.

J gene: TRBJ1-3
D gene: .
V gene: TRBV5-5
clone size: .
CDR3 DNA: TGTGCCAGCAGCTCACCCCGACACCTCTCTGGAAACACCATATATTTT
CDR3 protein: CASSSPRHLSGNTIYF

J gene: TRBJ2-5
D gene: TRBD2
V gene: TRBV19
clone size: .
CDR3 DNA: TGTGCCAGTAGTATAGAGGGCCCCAGCGGGGTAGAGACCCAGTACTTC
CDR3 protein: CASSIEGPSGVETQYF

J gene: TRBJ2-7
D gene: TRBD1
V gene: TRBV27
clone size: once
CDR3 DNA: TGTGCCACCTCGACAGGGAGCGAGCAGTACTTC
CDR3 protein: CATSTGSEQYF

J gene: TRBJ2-7
D gene: TRBD2
V gene: TRBV10-2
clone size: .
CDR3 DNA: TGCGCCAGCAGTACTGGGACTAGCGGGAGGGAATCCTACGAGCAGTACTTC
CDR3 protein: CASSTGTSGRESYEQYF

J gene: TRBJ2-5
D gene: .
V gene: TRBV28
clone size: once
CDR3 DNA: TGTGCCAGCAAAGCCTCAGGGTACCAGTACTTC
CDR3 protein: CASKASGYQYF

J gene: TRBJ1-2
D gene: TRBD1
V gene: TRBV7-3
clone size: .
CDR3 DNA: TGTGCCAGCAGCTTAGGACCCGGGACAGGGGGTTCAAACTATGGCTACACCTTC
CDR3 protein: CASSLGPGTGGSNYGYTF

J gene: TRBJ2-3
D gene: .
V gene: TRBV10-3
clone size: .
CDR3 DNA: TGTGCCATCAGTGAGTCGTTTAAGCGTCCAGATACGCAGTATTTT
CDR3 protein: CAISESFKRPDTQYF

J gene: TRBJ2-1
D gene: .
V gene: TRBV28
clone size: .
CDR3 DNA: TGTGCCAGCAGTCCGCCGGGCTACAATGAGCAGTTCTTC
CDR3 protein: CASSPPGYNEQFF

J gene: TRBJ2-1
D gene: .
V gene: TRBV6-5
clone size: .
CDR3 DNA: TGTGCCAGCAGTTACTCCATAAGCGCTTACAATGAGCAGTTCTTC
CDR3 protein: CASSYSISAYNEQFF

J gene: TRBJ1-1
D gene: .
V gene: TRBV5-1
clone size: .
CDR3 DNA: TGCGCCAGCAGCTTAGGGTGGGCATCGAACACTGAAGCTTTCTTT
CDR3 protein: CASSLGWASNTEAFF

J gene: TRBJ2-7
D gene: .
V gene: TRBV28
clone size: .
CDR3 DNA: TGTGCCAGCAGTCTCCTCACGGGGTTGTCCGAGCAGTACTTC
CDR3 protein: CASSLLTGLSEQYF

J gene: TRBJ2-3
D gene: TRBD1
V gene: TRBV2
clone size: few
CDR3 DNA: TGTGCCAGCAGTGGGACAGGTAGCACAGATACGCAGTATTTT
CDR3 protein: CASSGTGSTDTQYF

J gene: TRBJ2-7
D gene: .
V gene: TRBV10-1
clone size: .
CDR3 DNA: TGCGCCAGCAGTGAGTCGGTCCACTACGAGCAGTACTTC
CDR3 protein: CASSESVHYEQYF

J gene: TRBJ2-1
D gene: .
V gene: TRBV6-6
clone size: .
CDR3 DNA: TGTGCCAGCAGTGAGGACGAGCTGGCGGATGAGCAGTTCTTC
CDR3 protein: CASSEDELADEQFF

J gene: TRBJ2-1
D gene: TRBD2
V gene: TRBV27
clone size: .
CDR3 DNA: TGTGCCAGCAGTTCTGGCGGGAGCATATACAATGAGCAGTTCTTC
CDR3 protein: CASSSGGSIYNEQFF

J gene: TRBJ1-2
D gene: .
V gene: TRBV6-5
clone size: .
CDR3 DNA: TGTGCCAGCAGTTACGCCCCTGGGGTCACCTTCTATGGCTACACCTTC
CDR3 protein: CASSYAPGVTFYGYTF

J gene: TRBJ1-1
D gene: .
V gene: TRBV6-5
clone size: .
CDR3 DNA: TGTGCCAGCAGTTCCGCCGCCAGTTTGAACACTGAAGCTTTCTTT
CDR3 protein: CASSSAASLNTEAFF

J gene: TRBJ2-1
D gene: .
V gene: TRBV11-2
clone size: .
CDR3 DNA: TGTGCCAGCAGCCTCACTGGGCGGGACAGAATAGTTAGAACGAATGAGCAGTTCTTC
CDR3 protein: CASSLTGRDRIVRTNEQFF

J gene: TRBJ2-7
D gene: TRBD1
V gene: TRBV10-2
clone size: .
CDR3 DNA: TGCGCCAGCTCCGGACAGGGGTCCTACGAGCAGTACTTC
CDR3 protein: CASSGQGSYEQYF

J gene: TRBJ2-7
D gene: .
V gene: TRBV13
clone size: once
CDR3 DNA: TGTGCCAGCAGAGGAGGGTCCTACGAGCAGTACTTC
CDR3 protein: CASRGGSYEQYF

J gene: TRBJ2-7
D gene: TRBD1
V gene: TRBV5-1
clone size: .
CDR3 DNA: TGCGCCAGCAGCTGGAAAGACAGGGTCCCCCCCTACGAGCAGTACTTC
CDR3 protein: CASSWKDRVPPYEQYF

J gene: TRBJ1-2
D gene: .
V gene: TRBV9
clone size: .
CDR3 DNA: TGTGCCAGCAGCGTCTACCTCCGGGACATATCCTACACCTTC
CDR3 protein: CASSVYLRDISYTF

J gene: TRBJ2-7
D gene: .
V gene: TRBV9
clone size: .
CDR3 DNA: TGTGCCAGCAGCGTAGGGAATGGTTACGAGCAGTACTTC
CDR3 protein: CASSVGNGYEQYF

J gene: TRBJ1-5
D gene: TRBD1
V gene: TRBV4-2
clone size: .
CDR3 DNA: TGTGCCAGCAGCCAAGAAGGGGACAGGGGCGGTCAGCCCCAGCATTTT
CDR3 protein: CASSQEGDRGGQPQHF

J gene: TRBJ1-1
D gene: TRBD1
V gene: TRBV28
clone size: .
CDR3 DNA: TGTGCCAGCAGGCCTCAAGTGGGAGGGGGCTTAATGAACACTGAAGCTTTCTTT
CDR3 protein: CASRPQVGGGLMNTEAFF

J gene: TRBJ1-2
D gene: TRBD1
V gene: TRBV6-5
clone size: .
CDR3 DNA: TGTGCCAGCAGTTACATGGGGACAGGGTATGGCTACACCTTC
CDR3 protein: CASSYMGTGYGYTF

J gene: TRBJ2-3
D gene: TRBD1
V gene: TRBV6-5
clone size: .
CDR3 DNA: TGTGCCAGCAGTTCAGGACAGGGGCTAGATACGCAGTATTTT
CDR3 protein: CASSSGQGLDTQYF

J gene: TRBJ2-7
D gene: .
V gene: TRBV7-2
clone size: .
CDR3 DNA: TGTGCCAGCACCGACGAAGGGGATCGCCCCCTACCCCGCGAGCAGTACTTC
CDR3 protein: CASTDEGDRPLPREQYF

J gene: TRBJ2-7
D gene: TRBD1
V gene: TRBV9
clone size: .
CDR3 DNA: TGTGCCAGCAGCGTAGCAGGACAGGGCGCCTACGAGCAGTACTTC
CDR3 protein: CASSVAGQGAYEQYF

J gene: TRBJ2-2
D gene: .
V gene: TRBV30
clone size: .
CDR3 DNA: TGTGCCTGGGGACAGAATTACACCGGGGAGCTGTTTTTT
CDR3 protein: CAWGQNYTGELFF

J gene: TRBJ1-3
D gene: .
V gene: TRBV10-2
clone size: .
CDR3 DNA: TGCGCCAGCAGTGAAGGGGGAAACACCATATATTTT
CDR3 protein: CASSEGGNTIYF

J gene: TRBJ2-7
D gene: .
V gene: TRBV11-3
clone size: .
CDR3 DNA: TGTGCCAGCAGCTTAGAGGGCACGCCCGCCTACGAGCAGTACTTC
CDR3 protein: CASSLEGTPAYEQYF

J gene: TRBJ1-6
D gene: .
V gene: TRBV5-6
clone size: .
CDR3 DNA: TGTGCCAGCAGCTTCACAGGGTTGGGTTTTTCACCCCTCCACTTT
CDR3 protein: CASSFTGLGFSPLHF

J gene: TRBJ1-2
D gene: .
V gene: TRBV30
clone size: once
CDR3 DNA: TGTGCCTGGATGCATACAGCGGACGGCTATGGCTACACCTTC
CDR3 protein: CAWMHTADGYGYTF

J gene: TRBJ2-3
D gene: .
V gene: TRBV9
clone size: few
CDR3 DNA: TGTGCCAGCAGCGTAGGGGGGGGCCTGGCAGATACGCAGTATTTT
CDR3 protein: CASSVGGGLADTQYF

J gene: TRBJ2-1
D gene: .
V gene: TRBV30
clone size: .
CDR3 DNA: TGTGCCTGGACGCGGGAAAACTACAATGAGCAGTTCTTC
CDR3 protein: CAWTRENYNEQFF

J gene: TRBJ1-5
D gene: .
V gene: TRBV7-9
clone size: .
CDR3 DNA: TGTGCCAGCAGCTTAGCTGGCGGTTCTCCCGGCCCCGCTCAGCCCCAGCATTTT
CDR3 protein: CASSLAGGSPGPAQPQHF

J gene: TRBJ1-5
D gene: .
V gene: TRBV10-2
clone size: .
CDR3 DNA: TGCGCCAGCGGAGTGGACCAGGGGTATCAGCCCCAGCATTTT
CDR3 protein: CASGVDQGYQPQHF

J gene: TRBJ2-4
D gene: TRBD1
V gene: TRBV7-9
clone size: once
CDR3 DNA: TGTGCCAGCAGCTTAATTTTCAGGGGGCGGATGAACATTCAGTACTTC
CDR3 protein: CASSLIFRGRMNIQYF

J gene: TRBJ1-4
D gene: TRBD1
V gene: TRBV5-4
clone size: .
CDR3 DNA: TGTGCCAGCAGTAACAGGGGGCAGACTAATGAAAAACTGTTTTTT
CDR3 protein: CASSNRGQTNEKLFF

J gene: TRBJ2-5
D gene: .
V gene: TRBV9
clone size: .
CDR3 DNA: TGTGCCAGCAGCGTAGATGGGCAAGAGACCCAGTACTTC
CDR3 protein: CASSVDGQETQYF